This T cell receptor beta chain is from a study of cytomegalovirus exposure and HLA in healthy donors (dated by TCRdb to 2015 to 2018). Regarding the complete study: According to an earlier analysis of 587 of the donors, 150 million to 200 million T cells yielded some 120 million unique TCR beta sequences and less than 300 Gb of sequence data. A later analysis re-analyzed previously published TCR beta repertoires from approximately 700 donors and added high-resolution HLA genotyping to study TCR occurrence patterns. A later genetic analysis took genome-wide SNP genotypes for about 55% of the 666 donors and used that subset as a discovery cohort. Among 398 genotyped donors of the cohort, an average of around 240,000 unique TCR beta nucleotide sequences were sequenced per donor, roughly a sixth of them non-productive. The study aimed to test whether signatures of past pathogen exposure could be identified by cataloging public T cell receptors. The genetic ancestry cluster associated with self-reported Caucasian donors included roughly four fifths of the approximately 400 genotyped donors. Approximately 310 gigabases of sequencing data and 80 million or so unique TCR sequences were included in an early release covering roughly 600 HLA-typed donors. Both class I and class II loci were covered by HLA typing, at four-digit resolution. All discovery cohort repertoires had been generated on a single sequencing platform. In addition to the first cohort of several hundred subjects, a separate validation cohort of about 120 different subjects was used. Donor age, sex, ethnicity and CMV serostatus were compiled together with the repertoire data. An earlier analysis of roughly 600 of the donors used high-throughput TCR beta sequencing to judge whether each TCR beta V gene segment behaved as functional or pseudogenic. The later analysis used no new phenotypic data to find candidate immune exposures, relying instead on TCR beta sequences and their occurrence across donors. The study profiled the T cell repertoires of about 720 subjects by immunosequencing and related them to cytomegalovirus serostatus. The number of typed donors differed by locus: about 629-630 for A, B, C, DRB1 and DQB1; 522 for DQA1; some 590 for DPA1; and 400 to 480 for DPB1. About five DR-DQ haplotypes were treated as single units for association and clustering because of strong linkage in the cohort. To predict cytomegalovirus infection status, the study brought together high-throughput TCR immunosequencing, statistical association of individual TCRs with disease status, and machine learning.

The cohort comprised 550 to 700 healthy bone marrow donors. All cohort members were sampled while nominally healthy, although unrecorded immune exposures were likely present. The donor was CMV seronegative and belonged to the group of around 400 seronegative cohort members. Every donor gave a peripheral blood sample, and the peripheral blood mononuclear cells from that sample were used for TCR beta sequencing. Genomic DNA extraction from the blood cell samples was performed with the Qiagen DNeasy Blood Extraction Kit. The library was produced with the immunoSEQ multiplex PCR assay. For the multiplex PCR, a mixture combining 60 forward primers for TCR Vbeta segments and 13 reverse primers for TCR Jbeta segments was used. The CDR3 region of rearranged TCR beta genes was amplified from genomic DNA with a multiplex PCR assay. Amplified TCR beta libraries were sequenced as 87-base-pair reads on the Illumina HiSeq System. The source study handled its data this way. A later analysis counted some 80 million unique TCR beta chains across the 670 or so repertoires, and roughly 10 million of these chains were shared by at least two donors. To remove PCR and sequencing errors, raw reads were error-corrected and collapsed into unique sequences using a nearest-neighbor algorithm that merged closely related sequences. V, D and J gene segments were assigned by aligning CDR3 sequences to IMGT reference sequences. For a sequence to be retained, at least a six-nucleotide match to both a V gene segment and a J gene segment was required. A rearrangement was called productive if the CDR3 had no stop codons and remained in frame with V and J, and every other rearrangement was called non-productive. Following IMGT convention, CDR3 was defined as the stretch from the second conserved V-encoded cysteine to the conserved J-encoded phenylalanine. In an earlier analysis of around 640 of the donors, sequences lacking an unambiguous match to a single V gene segment were excluded. In an earlier analysis of around 590 of the donors, a V segment was called functional when productive rearrangements were above 56.7%, and segregating when the standard deviation between donors exceeded 5%. A statistical classification framework was developed to diagnose cytomegalovirus status using the catalog of TCR beta chain sequences. A later analysis assigned V and J genes by comparing TCR nucleotide sequences with IMGT/GENE-DB human TR gene sequences. The TCRdist pipeline was used in a later analysis to assign CDR3 sequences and most-parsimonious VDJ recombination scenarios. In a later analysis, each TCR beta chain was defined by its CDR3 amino acid sequence together with its V-gene family, and reads without a unique V-gene family were excluded. A later analysis removed 600 or so highly shared, low-generation-probability nucleotide sequences to deal with suspected cross-contamination and a sequencing artifact. A later analysis calculated a clonal expansion index for each public chain from normalized within-repertoire ranks of inferred template counts. Generation probabilities in a later analysis came from a VDJ recombination model fitted to out-of-frame rearrangements, and those results were checked against IGoR. A later analysis scored TCR-TCR, TCR-HLA and TCR-CMV co-occurrence with hypergeometric tests, applying a repertoire-size bias correction to TCR pairs. False discovery rates were estimated in a later analysis by permuting HLA or CMV assignments 20 times. A later analysis grouped co-occurring TCRs with DBSCAN, adding TCRdist sequence similarity when clustering within HLA-allele-positive subsets. Repertoires with fewer than 30,000 or more than 120,000 public chains were left out of co-occurrence clustering, as were about 5 repertoires with anomalous nucleotide sharing. Drawn from immuneACCESS, this table holds only the in-frame rearrangements with V and J called that TCRdb kept. Clones are partly lost; checked studies trace under half to an unresolved V gene and leave the rest unexplained. The V and J calls and the clone size are those of that table, but D and trimming were determined from the DNA. Here the sample has 130,000 or so clones; 60% to 80% occur a single time. The biggest ten clones account for around 1.6% of the sample.

Paper-wide results and their limitations: HLA typing was unavailable for some donors at each locus, so association tests used only the typed subset. Linkage disequilibrium might explain the correlated functional status among segregating V segments, but an unknown experimental factor could not be ruled out. At a false discovery rate of 0.05, a later analysis linked fewer than 20,000 TCR beta sequences to specific HLA alleles. A group of highly shared sequence variants was considered likely to be a technical artifact of the sequencing pipeline. Most TCR sequences were seen in very few donors, while some public TCRs were found in many individuals. The authors suggested that the approach could potentially be extended to other disease states and immunological phenotypes. Because the 87-base-pair reads could not distinguish some IMGT-functional V segments, including TRBV6-2 and TRBV6-3, those segments were excluded. In a later genetic analysis, a missense DCLRE1C variant was associated with V-gene and J-gene trimming of TCR beta chains, and the association was replicated in an independent cohort. A later analysis reported that several top co-occurrence clusters appeared linked to parvovirus B19, influenza, CMV and Epstein-Barr virus. A later analysis found that TCR association rates varied across HLA loci, with DRB1 alleles showing the most associated TCRs and HLA-C alleles the fewest. In a later analysis, HLA-associated TCR beta chains were found to be more clonally expanded and to have lower generation probabilities than equally common non-associated chains. Presence/absence analyses assumed roughly uniform sequencing depth across donors, an assumption that may not hold. A total of around 150 TCR beta chains were listed by the study as associated with cytomegalovirus. In this cohort, only TCR beta chains were sequenced, and detectable features were limited by the absence of alpha or paired-chain data. In a later analysis, most CMV-associated TCR beta chains were found to appear HLA-restricted, with HLA associations seemingly driven largely by CMV exposure. Because counts were too low, about 18 rarely observed V segments, including chromosome 9 orphons, were excluded from the earlier analysis of roughly 580 of the donors. Broadly in line with IMGT annotations, most TCR beta V segments showed up in productive rearrangements about 87% or about 30% of the time in an earlier analysis of 450 to 600 of the donors. In both the original and validation cohorts, the classifier was reported to diagnose cytomegalovirus status with high specificity and sensitivity. When HLA alleles, especially DR and DQ, strongly co-occurred, attributing TCR associations to individual alleles was difficult. CMV serostatus was the only immune exposure information available for the cohort. A further reported finding was that TCR beta sequences accurately predicted the HLA-A and HLA-B alleles for most subjects in the first cohort. A later genetic analysis reported fewer N-insertions in productive TCRs among donors in an Asian-associated ancestry cluster than the roughly 700-donor mean. A few of the identified cytomegalovirus-associated TCR beta chains were confirmed in vitro to be specific for cytomegalovirus antigens.

Notes on this clone: Its antigen is not yet known. Base qualities are not provided; no much larger clone lies one nucleotide away.

From its cysteine to its phenylalanine, the CDR3 spans 15 amino acids. The retained sequence is limited to the CDR3, 45 bases, with the frame set at the first base. Per the germline V gene, MNHNS is the CDR1 and SASEGT is the CDR2. Trimming costs V 3 bases and J 0 bases, and their ends lie 12 bases apart. The chain is made from TRBV6-1 and TRBJ2-7; a weak D assignment points to TRBD2 (5 bases agree). This clonotype originated in a female donor in good health and CMV-seronegative. The material sequenced was PBMCs. DNA sequence: TGTGCCAGCAGTGATGGTGCGGGTAGCTCCTACGAGCAGTACTTC. Translated, it gives CASSDGAGSSYEQYF.